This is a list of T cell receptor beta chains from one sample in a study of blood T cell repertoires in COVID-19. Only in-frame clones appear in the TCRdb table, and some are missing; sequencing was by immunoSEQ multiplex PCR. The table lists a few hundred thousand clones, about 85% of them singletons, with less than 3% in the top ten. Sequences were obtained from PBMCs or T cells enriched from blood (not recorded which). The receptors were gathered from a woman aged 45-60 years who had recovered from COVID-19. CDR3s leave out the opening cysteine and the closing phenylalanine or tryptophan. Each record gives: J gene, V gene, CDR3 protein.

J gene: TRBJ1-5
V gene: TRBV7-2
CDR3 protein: ASSYGQINSNQPQH

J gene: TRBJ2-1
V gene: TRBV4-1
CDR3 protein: ASSPRLAGEIRNEQF

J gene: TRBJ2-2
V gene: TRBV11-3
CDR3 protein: ASSSQQGFTGELF

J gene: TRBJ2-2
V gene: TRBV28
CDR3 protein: ASSSSGELF

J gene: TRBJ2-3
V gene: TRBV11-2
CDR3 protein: ASSSTSGGATDTQY

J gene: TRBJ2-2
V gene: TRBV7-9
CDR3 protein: ASSLDGSTVGELF

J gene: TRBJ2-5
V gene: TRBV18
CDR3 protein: ASSPYRTQETQY

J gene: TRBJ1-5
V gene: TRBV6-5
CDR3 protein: ASKTGWDQPQH

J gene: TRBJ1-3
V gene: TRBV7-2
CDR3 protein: ASSLDRTGNTIY

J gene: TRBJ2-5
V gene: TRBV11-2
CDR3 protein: ASSAVTGVETQY

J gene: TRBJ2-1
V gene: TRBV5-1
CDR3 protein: ASSLVPSGASGGSYNEQF

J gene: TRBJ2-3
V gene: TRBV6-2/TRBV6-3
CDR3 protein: ASSYDPQSTDTQY

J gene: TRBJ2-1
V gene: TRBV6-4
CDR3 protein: ASSDSAGGPYEQF

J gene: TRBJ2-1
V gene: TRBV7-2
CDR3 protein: ASIATGVNEQF